This TCR beta chain was sequenced for a study of molecular identifiers for immune sequencing clone quantification. The CDR3 covers 15 residues. V was pared by 7 bases and J by 2 bases, with 14 bases between. CDR1 is MDHEN and CDR2 is SYDVKM in the germline V gene. TCRdb redid the calling of the PCR reads with MiXCR, one entry per CDR3 protein. The sample has roughly 100,000 distinct CDR3 sequences; about 35% are singletons. The specimen sequenced was naive CD8+ T cells from blood, with Jurkat cell RNA spiked in. Sample subset: FACS-sorted CD8+CD4-CCR7+CD45RA+ naive T cells. The clonotype was recovered from a human donor in good health. Some libraries in this study had Jurkat cell RNA spiked in. V and J are TRBV28 and TRBJ2-2, with D hard to call. DNA of the CDR3: TGTGCCAGCACCTCCCCCACACGCAACACCGGGGAGCTGTTTTTT. This translates into CASTSPTRNTGELFF.